This T cell receptor (beta chain) was obtained from a study of neurological immune-mediated disorders. TCRdb called the 5' RACE reads again in MiXCR, with one record for every CDR3 protein. The repertoire holds 45,000 to 50,000 distinct CDR3 sequences, with approximately 2.8% as singletons. CDR1 is SGHVS and CDR2 is FNYEAQ in the germline V gene. CDR3 size: 14 residues. J gave up 5 bases and V 5 bases, and 6 bases lay outside the gene matches. Ten or more counts support this clonotype. This TCR came from a woman aged 45-65 years with multiple sclerosis. The chain employs TRBV7-6 and TRBJ2-3, with 8 positions matching TRBD2. Source material: PBMCs. The CDR3 region is CASSQTSEQDTQYF. The CDR3 bases are TGTGCCAGCAGCCAGACTAGCGAACAAGATACGCAGTATTTT.